This entry is about one TCR beta chain. Its antigen is still unknown. PCR used 60 Vbeta primers and 13 Jbeta primers. Study processing details: Later reanalysis found 70 million to 95 million unique TCR beta chains, about 10 million of them shared. The assay was immunoSEQ multiplex PCR, and TCRdb's table has in-frame clones only and misses some. The V and J calls and clone size were taken over from that table, and D and trimming were inferred from the DNA. Of about 140,000 clones listed, about 85% are singletons. After removal of 3 bases from V and 5 bases from J, the junction contained 9 bases not matched to a gene. The germline V gene encodes CDR1 GTSNPN and CDR2 SVGIG (reference sequence). CDR3 length: 15 residues. These data come from a study of cytomegalovirus exposure and HLA in healthy donors. General study findings and limits: A prior analysis recorded that most TCR beta V segments were productive about 90% or about 30% of the time.

The sequence came from a female donor in good health and CMV-seronegative. What was sequenced was PBMCs. The J gene is TRBJ1-5, the V gene TRBV30, with 8 bases aligning to TRBD1. The CDR3 sequence: CAWSPPRGRDQPQHF. DNA for the CDR3: TGTGCCTGGAGCCCACCCAGGGGGCGAGATCAGCCCCAGCATTTT.